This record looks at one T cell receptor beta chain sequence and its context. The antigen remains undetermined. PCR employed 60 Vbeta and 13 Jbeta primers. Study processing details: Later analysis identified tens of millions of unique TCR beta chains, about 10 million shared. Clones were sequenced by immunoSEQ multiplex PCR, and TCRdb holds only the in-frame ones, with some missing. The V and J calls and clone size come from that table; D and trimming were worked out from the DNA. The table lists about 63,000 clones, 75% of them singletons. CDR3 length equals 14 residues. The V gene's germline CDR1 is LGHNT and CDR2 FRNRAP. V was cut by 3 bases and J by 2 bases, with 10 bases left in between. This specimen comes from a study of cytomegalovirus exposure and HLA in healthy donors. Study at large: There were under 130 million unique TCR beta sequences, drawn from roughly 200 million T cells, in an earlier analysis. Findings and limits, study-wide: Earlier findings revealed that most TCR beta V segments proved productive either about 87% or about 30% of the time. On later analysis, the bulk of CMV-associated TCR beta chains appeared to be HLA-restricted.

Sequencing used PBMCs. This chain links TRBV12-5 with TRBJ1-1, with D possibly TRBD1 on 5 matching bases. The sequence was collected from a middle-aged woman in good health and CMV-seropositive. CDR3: CASGLGQLNTEAFF. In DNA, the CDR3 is TGTGCTAGTGGTTTAGGACAATTAAACACTGAAGCTTTCTTT.